The clone carrying this T cell receptor (beta chain) appeared a few times. Its antigen remains unknown. At one end the junction does not follow the germline gene, possibly because of a read error. These data come from a study of T-cell memory formation after mild COVID-19. TCR alpha and TCR beta cDNA libraries carrying sample barcodes and UMIs came from 5'RACE with constant-segment primers. One entry per CDR3 protein, called by TCRdb with MiXCR from the 5' RACE reads. The sample shows 300,000 to 400,000 distinct CDR3 sequences, approximately 15% of them seen only once. CDR1 SGHDT and CDR2 YYEEEE come from the germline V gene. The length of the CDR3 is 8 residues. Regarding the study as a whole: Day 15 to 85 contracting clones showed balanced CD4/CD8; later expanders leaned CD4+. Mainly in CM and EM were contracting CD4+ clones; CD8+ were in EMRA.

This sequence joins TRBV5-6 and TRBJ2-7, with D hard to call. The sample taken for sequencing was PBMCs or a T cell subset sorted from them (not recorded which). This clonotype was obtained from a young man who had mild COVID-19 (a few samples of this study predate the infection). Cell type and time point are not known. This CDR3 reads CASSLGPF. CDR3 bases: TGTGCCAGCAGCTTGGGCCCCTTC.